This T cell receptor beta chain appears in the sequencing data of a study of vaccination and CD4 T cells after COVID-19. Overall study: The convalescents were made up of six males and four females, two of whom were Hispanic. Samples were taken after vaccination, a median of approximately 70 days after dose two, with a range of 14 to 241.

Cultured CD4+ T-cell DNA underwent Oncomine TCR Beta short-read sequencing. TCRdb processed the PCR reads anew with MiXCR; each CDR3 protein has one entry. Of over 5,000 distinct CDR3 sequences listed, nearly 50% are singletons. Treatment specified: approximately nine-day PBMC culture with coronavirus spike peptide pools or control peptides (ViraFEST assay). Regarding this clonotype: What it binds is not known.

V lost 6 bases, J lost 5 bases, and 13 bases lay in between. Germline-derived CDR1 and CDR2 are MNHNS and SASEGT. CDR3 length equals 13 residues. This chain joins TRBV6-1 and TRBJ1-2; no firm D call. Material: CD4+ T cells from blood, cultured in vitro. The TCR comes from a human donor who had recovered from COVID-19. CDR3 sequence reads: CASSPGSGYGYTF. The DNA for the CDR3 is TGTGCCAGCAGCCCGGGCAGCGGGTATGGCTACACCTTC.